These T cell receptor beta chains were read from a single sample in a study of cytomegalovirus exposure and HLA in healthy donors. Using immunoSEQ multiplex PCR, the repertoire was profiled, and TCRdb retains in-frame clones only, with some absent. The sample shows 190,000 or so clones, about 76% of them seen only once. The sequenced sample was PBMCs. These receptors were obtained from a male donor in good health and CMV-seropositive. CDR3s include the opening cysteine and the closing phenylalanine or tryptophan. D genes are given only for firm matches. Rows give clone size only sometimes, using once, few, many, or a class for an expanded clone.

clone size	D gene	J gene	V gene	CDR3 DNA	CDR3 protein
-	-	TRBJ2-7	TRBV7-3	TGTGCCAGCAGCTCCACTCCCGAGTACGAGCAGTACTTC	CASSSTPEYEQYF
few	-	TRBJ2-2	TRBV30	TGTGCCTGGAGTGGAGCTAACACCGGGGAGCTGTTTTTT	CAWSGANTGELFF
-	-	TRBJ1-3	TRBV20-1	TGCAGTGCTAGAGATAAGCACACCATATATTTT	CSARDKHTIYF
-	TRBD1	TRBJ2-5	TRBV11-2	TGTGCCAGCACTAGGGACAGGCAAGAGACCCAGTACTTC	CASTRDRQETQYF
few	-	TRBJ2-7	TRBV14	TGTGCCAGCAGCCAAGGTACAGCAGGCGAGCAGTACTTC	CASSQGTAGEQYF
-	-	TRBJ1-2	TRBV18	TGTGCCAGCTCACCGTTAGCCTATCAGGGCAGCAATGGCTACACCTTC	CASSPLAYQGSNGYTF
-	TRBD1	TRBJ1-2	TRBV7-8	TGTGCCAGCAGCCGGGGACAGGGGGACGGCTACACCTTC	CASSRGQGDGYTF
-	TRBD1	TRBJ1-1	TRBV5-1	TGCGCCAGCAGCGCAAGCGGGACAGGGAACACTGAAGCTTTCTTT	CASSASGTGNTEAFF
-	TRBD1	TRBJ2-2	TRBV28	TGTGCCAGCAGTACAGCGGACAGGGCTTCCGGGGAGCTGTTTTTT	CASSTADRASGELFF
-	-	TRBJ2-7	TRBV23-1	TGCGCCAGCATTACAGCAACCTCCTACGAGCAGTACTTC	CASITATSYEQYF
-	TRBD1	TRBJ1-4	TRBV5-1	TGCGCCAGCAGCTCGTCCGGGACAGGGACCCTTGGGACTAATGAAAAACTGTTTTTT	CASSSSGTGTLGTNEKLFF
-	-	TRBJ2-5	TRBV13	TGTGCCAGCAGCTCCCGGGACTGGCTTGAGACCCAGTACTTC	CASSSRDWLETQYF
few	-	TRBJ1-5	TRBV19	TGTGCCAGTAGACCTCACAGGGACCAGCCCCAGCATTTT	CASRPHRDQPQHF
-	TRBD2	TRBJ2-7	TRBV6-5	TGTGCCAGCAGTTACGGTACTAGCGGGATGTACGAGCAGTACTTC	CASSYGTSGMYEQYF
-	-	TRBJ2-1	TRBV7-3	TGTGCCAGCAGCTTAACGGGGGCACCCTACAATGAGCAGTTCTTC	CASSLTGAPYNEQFF
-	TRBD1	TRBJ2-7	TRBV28	TGTGCCAGCAGGAGACAGGGGGGTTACTACGAGCAGTACTTC	CASRRQGGYYEQYF
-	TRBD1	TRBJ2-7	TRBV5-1	TGCGCCAGCAGCTTAGATAGGGGACAGGGCTACGAGCAGTACTTC	CASSLDRGQGYEQYF
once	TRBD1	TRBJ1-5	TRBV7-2	TGTGCCAGCAGCTTAGTAGGGGGCAACGAACCCCAGCATTTT	CASSLVGGNEPQHF
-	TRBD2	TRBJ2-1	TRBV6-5	TGTGCCAGCAGTTACAGACGGGAGGGGAAGGGTGAGCAGTTCTTC	CASSYRREGKGEQFF
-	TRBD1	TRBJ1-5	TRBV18	TGTGCCAGCTCATCCCGACAGGGCCGAGATCAGCCCCAGCATTTT	CASSSRQGRDQPQHF
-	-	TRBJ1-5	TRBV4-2	TGTGCCAGCAGCCAAGTGGCTAGGGAGAGCAATCAGCCCCAGCATTTT	CASSQVARESNQPQHF
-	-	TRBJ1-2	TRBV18	TGTGCCAGCTCACCTGACAGGAACTATGGCTACACCTTC	CASSPDRNYGYTF
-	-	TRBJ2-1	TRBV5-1	TGCGCCAGCAGCTCTTCACCTCAGGGTCAGGGCAATGAGCAGTTCTTC	CASSSSPQGQGNEQFF
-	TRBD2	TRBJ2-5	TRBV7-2	TGTGCCAGCAGCTCATTAGCGGGAGCGAGGGAGACCCAGTACTTC	CASSSLAGARETQYF
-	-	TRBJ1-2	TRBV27	TGTGCCAGCAGTTTACAGGAAAACTATGGCTACACCTTC	CASSLQENYGYTF
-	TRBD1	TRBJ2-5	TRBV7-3	TGTGCCAGCAGCTTAAGGCACCAAGGTTGGGGGACAGGGTACCAAGAGACCCAGTACTTC	CASSLRHQGWGTGYQETQYF
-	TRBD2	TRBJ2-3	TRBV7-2	TGTGCCAGCAGCTCAAGACTAGCGGGCAGCACAGATACGCAGTATTTT	CASSSRLAGSTDTQYF
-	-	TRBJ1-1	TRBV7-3	TGTGCCAGCAGCTCCACTGGGCCAAACACTGAAGCTTTCTTT	CASSSTGPNTEAFF
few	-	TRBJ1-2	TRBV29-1	TGCGCTGCGGGAGCGCGGTTTGGCTACACCTTC	CAAGARFGYTF
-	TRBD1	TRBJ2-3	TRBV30	TGTGCCTGGAGTGGGGGTGTAGGGGGCGCGGGCACAGATACGCAGTATTTT	CAWSGGVGGAGTDTQYF
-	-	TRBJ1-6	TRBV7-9	TGTGCCAGCAGCGACAACCAGGGCAATTCACCCCTCCACTTT	CASSDNQGNSPLHF
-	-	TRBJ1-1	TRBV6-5	TGTGCCAGCCTGGGGCAGGGGATCACTGAAGCTTTCTTT	CASLGQGITEAFF
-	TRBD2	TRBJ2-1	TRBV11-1	TGTGCCAGCAGCTCCCCGACGGGAGGGCCCTCGTATGAGCAGTTCTTC	CASSSPTGGPSYEQFF
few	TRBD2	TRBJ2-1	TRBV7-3	TGTGCCAGCAGCACCGGACTAGCGGAATACAATGAGCAGTTCTTC	CASSTGLAEYNEQFF
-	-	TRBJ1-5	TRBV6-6	TGTGCCAGCAGTTACGCTTCACGGGAGCCCCAGCATTTT	CASSYASREPQHF
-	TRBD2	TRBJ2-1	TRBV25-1	TGTGCCAGCAGTCTCAGCGGGAGGTACAATGAGCAGTTCTTC	CASSLSGRYNEQFF